This TCR beta chain is from a study of long-term antiretroviral therapy in people with HIV. Overall study findings and caveats: Viral resistance, ART adherence and therapy changes all lacked available data. Comparison with controls showed narrower CDR3 length ranges in HIV repertoires.

The assay, immunoSEQ v3.0, was run at survey level. Produced via immunoSEQ multiplex PCR; TCRdb's table is partial and in-frame only. The profile shows approximately 26,000 clones, 84% of them singletons. Per the germline V gene, CDR1 is LNHDA and CDR2 is SQIVND (reference sequence). The CDR3 loop spans 16 amino acids. Losses at the gene ends were 5 bases for V and 2 bases for J; bases not matched to a gene: 10. On this clone: Its antigen is undetermined.

The starting material was unsorted PBMCs, obtained 0.4 years after starting antiretroviral therapy. This rearrangement joins TRBV19 to TRBJ1-2; 8 bases align to TRBD1. The receptor comes from a man between 18 and 35 years old with HIV. The CDR3 DNA reads as TGTGCCAGTAGTGTCGACAGGGGTCTCGCAAACTATGGCTACACCTTC. This gives the protein CASSVDRGLANYGYTF.